The T cell receptor beta chain described here comes from a study of T cells after yellow fever vaccination. Generation of TCR cDNA used 5'RACE template switching (which added a universal primer site and UMIs). Via MiXCR, TCRdb re-called the 5' RACE reads, giving one row per CDR3 protein. Of 610,000 or so distinct CDR3 sequences listed, around 12% are singletons. This clonotype was seen a handful of times. Its specificity is unknown. Study-wide points: It was a weaker secondary response, yet one that peaked faster, at day 5 versus 15. Most primary-vaccination clones recurred post-booster (roughly 96% CD4, 88% CD8).

Trimming left V 4 bases short and J 3 bases short, with 11 bases between. The CDR3 sequence is 13 residues long. Germline loops: CDR1 SGHRS, CDR2 YFSETQ. The chain carries TRBV5-1 and TRBJ2-7; D uncertain. Sequencing was performed on PBMCs, taken on the day of the yellow fever booster vaccination. This receptor was obtained from a young man who received the YFV17D yellow fever vaccine. The DNA of the CDR3 is TGCGCCAGCAGCCCGGTGGCGGACTACGAGCAGTACTTC. Its protein product is CASSPVADYEQYF.